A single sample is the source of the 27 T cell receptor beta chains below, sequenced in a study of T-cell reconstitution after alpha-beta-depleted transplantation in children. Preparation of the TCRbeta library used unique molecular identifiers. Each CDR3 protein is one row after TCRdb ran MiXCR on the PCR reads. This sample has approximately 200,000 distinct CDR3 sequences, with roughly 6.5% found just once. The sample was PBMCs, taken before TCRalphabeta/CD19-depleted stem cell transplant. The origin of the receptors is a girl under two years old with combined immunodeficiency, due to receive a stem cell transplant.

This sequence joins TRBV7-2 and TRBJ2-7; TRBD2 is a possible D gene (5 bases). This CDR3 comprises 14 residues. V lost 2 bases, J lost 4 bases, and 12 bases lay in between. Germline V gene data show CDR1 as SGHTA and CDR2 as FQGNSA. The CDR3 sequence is CASSLPGLTYEQYF. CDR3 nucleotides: TGTGCCAGCAGCTTACCCGGACTGACATACGAGCAGTACTTC. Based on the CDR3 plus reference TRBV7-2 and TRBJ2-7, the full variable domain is GAGVSQSPSNKVTEKGKDVELRCDPISGHTALYWYRQSLGQGLEFLIYFQGNSAPDKSGLPSDRFSAERTGGSVSTLTIQRTQQEDSAVYLCASSLPGLTYEQYFGPGTRLTVT.

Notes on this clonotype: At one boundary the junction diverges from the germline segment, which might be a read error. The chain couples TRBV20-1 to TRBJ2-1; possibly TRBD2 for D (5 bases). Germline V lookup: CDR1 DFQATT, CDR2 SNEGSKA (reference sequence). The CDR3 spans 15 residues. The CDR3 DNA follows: TGCTGTGCTAGGAGGCTACCCCTATCCTACAATGAGCAGTTCTTC. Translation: CCARRLPLSYNEQFF.

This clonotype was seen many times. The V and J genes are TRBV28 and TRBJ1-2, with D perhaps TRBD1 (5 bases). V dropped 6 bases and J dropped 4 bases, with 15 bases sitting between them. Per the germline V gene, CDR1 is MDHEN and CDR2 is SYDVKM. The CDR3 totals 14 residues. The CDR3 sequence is CASRRGVRLYGYTF. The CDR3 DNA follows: TGTGCCAGCAGGCGAGGGGTTAGGCTCTATGGCTACACCTTC.

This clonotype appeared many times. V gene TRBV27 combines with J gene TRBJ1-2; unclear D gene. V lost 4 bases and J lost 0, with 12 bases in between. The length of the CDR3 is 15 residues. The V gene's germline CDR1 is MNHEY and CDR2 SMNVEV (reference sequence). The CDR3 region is CASSSGVPTNYGYTF. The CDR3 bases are TGTGCCAGCAGTTCTGGGGTGCCTACTAACTATGGCTACACCTTC.

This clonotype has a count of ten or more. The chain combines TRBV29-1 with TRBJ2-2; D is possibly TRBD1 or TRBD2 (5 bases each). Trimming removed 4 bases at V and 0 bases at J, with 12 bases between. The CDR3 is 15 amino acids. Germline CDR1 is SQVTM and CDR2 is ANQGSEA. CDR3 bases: TGCAGCGTTGTTGGGACGGGATCGAACACCGGGGAGCTGTTTTTT. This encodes CSVVGTGSNTGELFF.

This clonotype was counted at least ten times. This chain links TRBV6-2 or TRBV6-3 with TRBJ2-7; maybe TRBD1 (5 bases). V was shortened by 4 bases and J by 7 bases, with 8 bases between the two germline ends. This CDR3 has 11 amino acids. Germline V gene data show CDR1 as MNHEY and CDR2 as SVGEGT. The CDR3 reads CASSFSGEQYF. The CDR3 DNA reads TGTGCCAGCAGTTTTTCAGGGGAGCAGTACTTC.

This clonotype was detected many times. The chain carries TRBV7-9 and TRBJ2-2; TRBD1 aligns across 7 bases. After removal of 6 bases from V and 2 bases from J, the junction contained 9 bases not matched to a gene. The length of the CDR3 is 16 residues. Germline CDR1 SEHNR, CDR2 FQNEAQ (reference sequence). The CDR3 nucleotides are TGTGCCAGCAGTCCCATAGGGACAGCTAACACCGGGGAGCTGTTTTTT. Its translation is CASSPIGTANTGELFF.

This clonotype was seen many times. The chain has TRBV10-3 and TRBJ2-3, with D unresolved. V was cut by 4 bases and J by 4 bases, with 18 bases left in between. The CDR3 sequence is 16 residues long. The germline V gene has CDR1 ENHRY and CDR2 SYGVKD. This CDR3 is CAISASKVPNPDTQYF. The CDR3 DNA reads TGTGCCATCAGTGCGTCGAAGGTACCCAACCCAGATACGCAGTATTTT.

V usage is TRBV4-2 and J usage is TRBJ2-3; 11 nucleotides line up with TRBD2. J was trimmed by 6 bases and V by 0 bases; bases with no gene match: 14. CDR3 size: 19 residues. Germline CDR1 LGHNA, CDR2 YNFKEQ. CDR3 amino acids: CASSQEGLAADPGLDTQYF. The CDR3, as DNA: TGTGCCAGCAGCCAAGAGGGACTAGCGGCCGACCCGGGGTTGGATACGCAGTATTTT.

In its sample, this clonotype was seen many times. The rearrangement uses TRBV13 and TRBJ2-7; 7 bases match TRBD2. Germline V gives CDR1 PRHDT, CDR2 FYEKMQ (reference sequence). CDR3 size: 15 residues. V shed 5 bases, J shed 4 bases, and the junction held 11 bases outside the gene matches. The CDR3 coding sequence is TGTGCCAGCAGCACACTACTAGCGCCGATATACGAGCAGTACTTC. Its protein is CASSTLLAPIYEQYF.

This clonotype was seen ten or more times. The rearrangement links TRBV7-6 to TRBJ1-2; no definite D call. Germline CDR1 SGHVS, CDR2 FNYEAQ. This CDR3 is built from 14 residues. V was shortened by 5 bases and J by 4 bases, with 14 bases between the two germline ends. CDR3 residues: CASSLHDGFYGYTF. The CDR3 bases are TGTGCCAGCAGCCTGCACGACGGGTTCTATGGCTACACCTTC.

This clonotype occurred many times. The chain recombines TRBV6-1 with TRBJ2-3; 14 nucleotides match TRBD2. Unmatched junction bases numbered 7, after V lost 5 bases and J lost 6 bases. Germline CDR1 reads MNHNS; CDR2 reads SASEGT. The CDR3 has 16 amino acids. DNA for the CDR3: TGTGCCAGCAGTCCCGGGACTAGCGGGAGAACGGATACGCAGTATTTT. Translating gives CASSPGTSGRTDTQYF.

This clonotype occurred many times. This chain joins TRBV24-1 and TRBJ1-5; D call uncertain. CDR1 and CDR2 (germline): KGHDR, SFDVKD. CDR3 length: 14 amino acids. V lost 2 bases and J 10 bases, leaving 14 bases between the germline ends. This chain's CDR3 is CATSDSISVQPQHF. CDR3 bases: TGTGCCACCAGTGATTCAATCTCGGTTCAACCCCAGCATTTT.

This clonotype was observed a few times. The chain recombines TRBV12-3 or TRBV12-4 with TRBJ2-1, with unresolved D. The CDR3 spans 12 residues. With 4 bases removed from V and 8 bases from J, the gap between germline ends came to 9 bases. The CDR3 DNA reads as TGTGCCAGCAGTTCTCCGGCATATGAGCAGTTCTTC. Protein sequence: CASSSPAYEQFF.

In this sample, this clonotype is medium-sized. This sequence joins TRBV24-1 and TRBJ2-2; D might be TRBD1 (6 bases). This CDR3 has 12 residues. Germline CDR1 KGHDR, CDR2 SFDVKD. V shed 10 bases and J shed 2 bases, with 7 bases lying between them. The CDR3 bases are TGTGCCACGGGACACAACACCGGGGAGCTGTTTTTT. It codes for CATGHNTGELFF.

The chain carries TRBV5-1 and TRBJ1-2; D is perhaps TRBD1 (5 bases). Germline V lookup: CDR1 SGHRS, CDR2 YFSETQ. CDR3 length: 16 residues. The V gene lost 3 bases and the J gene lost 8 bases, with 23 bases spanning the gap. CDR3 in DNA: TGCGCCAGCAGCTCCTCGAGGACGAGGGGAGGGCTGGGCTACACCTTC. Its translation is CASSSSRTRGGLGYTF. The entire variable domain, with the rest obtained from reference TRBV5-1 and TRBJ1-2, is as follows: KAGVTQTPRYLIKTRGQQVTLSCSPISGHRSVSWYQQTPGQGLQFLFEYFSETQRNKGNFPGRFSGRQFSNSRSEMNVSTLELGDSALYLCASSSSRTRGGLGYTFGSGTRLTVV.

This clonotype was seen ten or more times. The CDR3 DNA follows: TGTGCCATCAGTCCTAGGACAGGGCCTAACTATGATGGCTACACCTTC. Encoded protein: CAISPRTGPNYDGYTF. The rearrangement links TRBV10-3 to TRBJ1-2; 8 bases fit TRBD1. The CDR3 is 16 residues long. The germline CDR1 and CDR2 sequences are ENHRY and SYGVKD. With 5 bases clipped from V and 6 bases from J, the junction kept 14 bases outside the gene matches.

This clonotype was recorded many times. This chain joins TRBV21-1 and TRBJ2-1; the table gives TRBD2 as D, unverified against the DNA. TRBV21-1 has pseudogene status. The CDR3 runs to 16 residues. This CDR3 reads CASSKGEESSYNEQFF. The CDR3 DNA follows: TGTGCCAGCAGCAAAGGGGAGGAAAGCTCCTACAATGAGCAGTTCTTC.

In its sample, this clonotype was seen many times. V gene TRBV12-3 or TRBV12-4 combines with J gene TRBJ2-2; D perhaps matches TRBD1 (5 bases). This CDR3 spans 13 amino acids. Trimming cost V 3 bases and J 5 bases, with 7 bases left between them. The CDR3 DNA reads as TGTGCCAGCAGTTTCCAGGGTACCGGGGAGCTGTTTTTT. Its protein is CASSFQGTGELFF.

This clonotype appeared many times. This chain's CDR3 is CATSRDVEYTGELFF. The CDR3 DNA reads TGTGCCACCAGCAGAGACGTAGAATACACCGGGGAGCTGTTTTTT. This rearrangement joins TRBV15 to TRBJ2-2; unclear D gene. Germline assignment: CDR1 LNHNV and CDR2 YYDKDF (reference sequence). This CDR3 is built from 15 residues. Trimming took 0 bases from V and 3 from J, leaving 8 bases between them. Supplemented by reference TRBV15 and TRBJ2-2, the full variable domain reads DAMVIQNPRYQVTQFGKPVTLSCSQTLNHNVMYWYQQKSSQAPKLLFHYYDKDFNNEADTPDNFQSRRPNTSFCFLDIRSPGLGDTAMYLCATSRDVEYTGELFFGEGSRLTVL.

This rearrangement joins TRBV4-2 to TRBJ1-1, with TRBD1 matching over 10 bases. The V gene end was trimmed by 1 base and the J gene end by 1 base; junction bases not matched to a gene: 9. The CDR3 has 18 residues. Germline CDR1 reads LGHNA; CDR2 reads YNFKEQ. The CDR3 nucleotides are TGTGCCAGCAGCCAAGCCGGGACAGGGGCCCCCCCGAACACTGAAGCTTTCTTT. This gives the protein CASSQAGTGAPPNTEAFF.

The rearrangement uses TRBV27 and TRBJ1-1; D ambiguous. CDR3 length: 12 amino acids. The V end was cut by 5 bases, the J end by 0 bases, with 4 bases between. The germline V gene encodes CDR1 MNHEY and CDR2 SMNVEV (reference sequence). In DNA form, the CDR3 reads TGTGCCAGCAGTGAGTTGAACACTGAAGCTTTCTTT. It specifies CASSELNTEAFF.

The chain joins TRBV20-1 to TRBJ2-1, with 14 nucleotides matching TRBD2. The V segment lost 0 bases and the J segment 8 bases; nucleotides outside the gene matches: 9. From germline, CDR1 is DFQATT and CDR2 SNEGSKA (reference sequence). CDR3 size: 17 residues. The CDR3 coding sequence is TGCAGTGCTAGAGATTCCCTGACTAGCGGGAGGGCCTATGAGCAGTTCTTC. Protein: CSARDSLTSGRAYEQFF.

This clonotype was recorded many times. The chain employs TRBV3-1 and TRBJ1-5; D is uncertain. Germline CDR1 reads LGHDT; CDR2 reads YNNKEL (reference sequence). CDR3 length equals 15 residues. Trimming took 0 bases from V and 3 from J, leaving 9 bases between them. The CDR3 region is CASSQDPQSNQPQHF. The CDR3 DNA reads TGTGCCAGCAGCCAAGATCCCCAGTCCAATCAGCCCCAGCATTTT.

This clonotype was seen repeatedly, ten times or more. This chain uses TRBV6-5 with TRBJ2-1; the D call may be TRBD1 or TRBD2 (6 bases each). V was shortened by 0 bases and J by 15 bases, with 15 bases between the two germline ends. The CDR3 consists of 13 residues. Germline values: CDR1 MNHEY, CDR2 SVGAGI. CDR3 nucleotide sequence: TGTGCCAGCAGTTACTCTCGGACAGCGGAGGGGTTCTTC. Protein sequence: CASSYSRTAEGFF.

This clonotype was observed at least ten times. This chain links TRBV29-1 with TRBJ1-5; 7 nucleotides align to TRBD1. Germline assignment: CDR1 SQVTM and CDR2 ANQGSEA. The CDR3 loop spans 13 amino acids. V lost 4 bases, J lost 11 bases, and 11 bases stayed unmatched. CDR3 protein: CSVGTGERLSQHF. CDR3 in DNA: TGCAGCGTTGGAACAGGGGAAAGGTTATCCCAGCATTTT.

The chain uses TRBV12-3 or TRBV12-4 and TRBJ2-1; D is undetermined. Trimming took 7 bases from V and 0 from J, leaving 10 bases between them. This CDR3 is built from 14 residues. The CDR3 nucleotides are TGTGCCAGCATCAGCTCCGGCTCCTACAATGAGCAGTTCTTC. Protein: CASISSGSYNEQFF.